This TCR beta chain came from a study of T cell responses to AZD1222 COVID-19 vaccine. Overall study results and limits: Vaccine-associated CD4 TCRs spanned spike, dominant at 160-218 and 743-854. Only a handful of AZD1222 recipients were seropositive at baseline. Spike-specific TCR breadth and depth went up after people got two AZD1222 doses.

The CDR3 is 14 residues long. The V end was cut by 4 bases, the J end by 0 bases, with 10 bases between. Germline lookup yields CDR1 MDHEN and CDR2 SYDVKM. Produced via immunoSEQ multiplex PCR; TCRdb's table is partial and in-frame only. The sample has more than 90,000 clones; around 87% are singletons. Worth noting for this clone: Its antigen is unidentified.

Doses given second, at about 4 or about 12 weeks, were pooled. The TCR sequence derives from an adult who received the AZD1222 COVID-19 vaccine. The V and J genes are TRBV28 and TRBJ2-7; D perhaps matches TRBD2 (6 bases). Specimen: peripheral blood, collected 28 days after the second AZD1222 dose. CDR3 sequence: CASSYAGNSYEQYF. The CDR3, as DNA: TGTGCCAGCAGTTACGCGGGAAACTCCTACGAGCAGTACTTC. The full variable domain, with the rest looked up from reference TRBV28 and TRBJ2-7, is DVKVTQSSRYLVKRTGEKVFLECVQDMDHENMFWYRQDPGLGLRLIYFSYDVKMKEKGDIPEGYSVSREKKERFSLILESASTNQTSMYLCASSYAGNSYEQYFGPGTRLTVT.